These T cell receptor beta chains were read from a single sample in a study of immune evolution from preneoplasia to lung adenocarcinoma. The method was immunoSEQ multiplex PCR; TCRdb's version includes in-frame clones alone and lacks a portion of them. Here the sample spans about 6,000 clones, approximately 80% being singletons. Sequenced: FFPE lung adenocarcinoma in situ tissue. These receptors were obtained from a donor at least 70 years old with lung adenocarcinoma. CDR3s include the opening cysteine and the closing phenylalanine or tryptophan. D genes are given only for firm matches. A row's size may be missing; if present it is once, few, many or a size class.

d_gene: -; v_gene: TRBV28; abundance: -; j_gene: TRBJ1-2; CDR3nt: TGTGCCAGCAGTGCGGAGGGGATTAACTATGGCTACACCTTC; CDR3aa: CASSAEGINYGYTF
d_gene: -; v_gene: TRBV11-2; abundance: -; j_gene: TRBJ1-4; CDR3nt: TGTGCCAGCAGCTTAATCGCAGGAGGGAGTGAAAAACTGTTTTTT; CDR3aa: CASSLIAGGSEKLFF
d_gene: -; v_gene: TRBV9; abundance: -; j_gene: TRBJ2-7; CDR3nt: TGTGCCAGCAGCGTATCCGCGGGACATACCTACGAGCAGTACTTC; CDR3aa: CASSVSAGHTYEQYF
d_gene: -; v_gene: TRBV6-6; abundance: -; j_gene: TRBJ1-5; CDR3nt: TGTGCCAGCAGTTTTGACACCAGCAATCAGCCCCAGCATTTT; CDR3aa: CASSFDTSNQPQHF
d_gene: -; v_gene: TRBV30; abundance: -; j_gene: TRBJ1-5; CDR3nt: TGTGCCTGGAGTGTAAGTCTGGGGAAACAGCCCCAGCATTTT; CDR3aa: CAWSVSLGKQPQHF
d_gene: -; v_gene: TRBV11-3; abundance: once; j_gene: TRBJ1-1; CDR3nt: TGTGCCAGCAGCAGGAAGGGCTCCACTGAAGCTTTCTTT; CDR3aa: CASSRKGSTEAFF
d_gene: TRBD2; v_gene: TRBV27; abundance: -; j_gene: TRBJ2-7; CDR3nt: TGTGCCAGCAGTTTACAAGCGGGAGCAAGCGGCGAGCAGTACTTC; CDR3aa: CASSLQAGASGEQYF
d_gene: -; v_gene: TRBV7-9; abundance: few; j_gene: TRBJ2-7; CDR3nt: TGTGCCAGCAGCTTGACAGGCGAGCAGTACTTC; CDR3aa: CASSLTGEQYF
d_gene: -; v_gene: TRBV19; abundance: -; j_gene: TRBJ1-5; CDR3nt: TGTGCCAGTAGTATAAGGGGAAAGTCAGGGCAGCCCCAGCATTTT; CDR3aa: CASSIRGKSGQPQHF
d_gene: TRBD1; v_gene: TRBV27; abundance: -; j_gene: TRBJ2-1; CDR3nt: TGTGCCAGCAGACGACAGGGTTCTAATGAGCAGTTCTTC; CDR3aa: CASRRQGSNEQFF
d_gene: -; v_gene: TRBV5-1; abundance: -; j_gene: TRBJ1-5; CDR3nt: TGCGCCAGCAGCCCACAACCTCATGAGGGCAATCAGCCCCAGCATTTT; CDR3aa: CASSPQPHEGNQPQHF
d_gene: TRBD2; v_gene: TRBV2; abundance: -; j_gene: TRBJ2-4; CDR3nt: TGTGCCAGACTTCTCCTAGCGGTCCGAGGGGACATTCAGTACTTC; CDR3aa: CARLLLAVRGDIQYF
d_gene: -; v_gene: TRBV21-1; abundance: -; j_gene: TRBJ1-5; CDR3nt: TGTGCCAGCAGCAAAGTGATCGGGGCAGGGGATCAGCCCCAGCATTTT; CDR3aa: CASSKVIGAGDQPQHF
d_gene: -; v_gene: TRBV7-9; abundance: -; j_gene: TRBJ1-1; CDR3nt: TGTGCCAGCAGCTTAGGTGGGTGGACTGAAGCTTTCTTT; CDR3aa: CASSLGGWTEAFF
d_gene: -; v_gene: TRBV19; abundance: -; j_gene: TRBJ2-7; CDR3nt: TGTGCCAGTAGTGTAAGACTAGGGGCCTACGAGCAGTACTTC; CDR3aa: CASSVRLGAYEQYF
d_gene: -; v_gene: TRBV11-2; abundance: -; j_gene: TRBJ2-5; CDR3nt: TGTGCCAGCAGCTTAGGTTCCCTTGTACAAGAGACCCAGTACTTC; CDR3aa: CASSLGSLVQETQYF
d_gene: TRBD2; v_gene: TRBV9; abundance: -; j_gene: TRBJ2-2; CDR3nt: TGTGCCAGCAGCGCGCCGACGGGGGGAAGCACCGGGGAGCTGTTTTTT; CDR3aa: CASSAPTGGSTGELFF